Detailed here is one TCR beta chain. The antigen it binds to is not known. Per-nucleotide qualities are absent, and no much larger clonotype sits a single base away. These data originate in a study of regulatory T cells in long-lasting Graves disease (dated by TCRdb to the early 2020s). Regarding the study in general: Persistent Graves' disease was defined as persistently positive TSH receptor autoantibodies together with antithyroid drug treatment for over 5 years. In the clinical cohort, patients with persistent Graves' disease had used antithyroid drugs for an average of about 10.3 years. A total of roughly 35 samples were covered by TCR sequencing, comprising roughly 13 persistent and around 20 newly diagnosed Graves' disease patients. The study was registered as a clinical trial and conducted in China. Peripheral blood TCR sequencing and RNA sequencing compared persistent Graves' disease patients with newly diagnosed Graves' disease patients. On the study overall, not on this receptor specifically: Sequencing and analysis were restricted to the TCR beta chain. Only peripheral blood was studied, because thyroid tissue, the primary lesion, was inaccessible. Compared with newly diagnosed patients, patients with persistent Graves' disease had lower TCR Shannon entropy and fewer highly expanded clones, which suggests clonal expansion. TRBV28, TRBJ1-2 and TRBJ2-5 were preferentially used in persistent disease, while TRBV20-1 and TRBJ2-1 were favored in newly diagnosed disease. Persistent patients shared more public clonotypes among themselves (around 3,000) than newly diagnosed patients did (over 900). The authors noted that the small sample size was a limitation that may lower accuracy.

There are 13 amino acids in the CDR3, from cysteine to phenylalanine inclusive. The retained sequence is limited to the CDR3, 39 bases, with the frame set at the first base. For CDR1 and CDR2, the germline V gene (reference sequence) lists GTSNPN and SVGIG. V sheds 2 bases and J sheds 3 bases, leaving 8 bases between their ends. Explained via the paper, the time point label denotes: persistent/refractory GD, antithyroid drugs over 5 years with positive TRAb. RNA was extracted from PBMCs in TRIzol for both TCR sequencing and RNA sequencing. Graves' disease was diagnosed according to American Thyroid Association guidelines. The patients came from an endocrinology department in Xi'an, China. From each patient, 7.5 to 10 milliliters of peripheral blood was collected into an EDTA anticoagulant tube. Ficoll Paque Plus density gradient separation was used to isolate PBMCs, and no further T cell sorting was performed. An Agilent 2100 Bioanalyzer and agarose gel were used to check RNA quality, and a NanoDrop 2000 was used to measure RNA concentration.

Library prep was done by multiplex PCR. The reads were generated on an Illumina HiSeq 4000. TCR beta libraries were built with iRepertoire HTBI primers and Arm-PCR amplification of CDR3 regions. Before sequencing, the PCR products underwent gel purification. On the study's bioinformatics: A total of 62 TRBV and approximately 13 TRBJ segments were identified across samples and were used for gene usage analysis of CDR3 amino acid clonotypes. Filtered high-quality paired reads were merged into contigs using COPE and FqMerger. Contigs were aligned with BLAST to IMGT TRBV, TRBD and TRBJ reference genes, and CDR3 was defined per IMGT. Highly expanded clones were defined as clonotypes with a frequency above 0.1%. Shannon entropy served as the measure of repertoire diversity, while the Gini coefficient captured V-J evenness. Public clonotypes were defined as clonotypes shared by more than one individual. The public reads were reanalyzed by TCRdb: fastp trimming at Q25, MiXCR alignment, in-frame beta chains only. Entries that share a CDR3 protein sequence are merged under the most common genes and DNA. Here the V and J calls rest on TCRdb's processing, not on the authors' analysis. Here the sample has 300,000 to 350,000 distinct CDR3 sequences; 15% to 20% occur a single time. 29% of the sample is in the top ten clones.

The receptor was isolated from a female donor with Graves disease. The rearrangement combines TRBV30 with TRBJ1-5, with the D gene not clear enough to name. Sequencing used peripheral blood mononuclear cells (PBMCs), obtained when the disease was refractory, from a patient treated with antithyroid drugs. In nucleotides, the sequence is TGTGCCTGGAGTCTGCAGGTCAATCAGCCCCAGCATTTT. Its product reads: CAWSLQVNQPQHF.